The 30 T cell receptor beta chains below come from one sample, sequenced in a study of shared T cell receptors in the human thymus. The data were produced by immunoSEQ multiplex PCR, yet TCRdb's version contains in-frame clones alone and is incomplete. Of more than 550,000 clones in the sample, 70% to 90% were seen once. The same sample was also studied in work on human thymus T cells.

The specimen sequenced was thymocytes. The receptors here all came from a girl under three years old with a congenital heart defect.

The CDR3 region has the DNA TGTGCCAGCAGCTTCTTAGCGGATGAGGGGACAGGGAAAGACTATGGCTACACCTTC. Translation gives CASSFLADEGTGKDYGYTF. The rearrangement uses TRBV7-8 and TRBJ1-2; 9 positions match TRBD1. Losses at the gene ends were 3 bases for V and 3 bases for J; bases not matched to a gene: 17. The CDR3 totals 19 residues. Germline CDR1 and CDR2: SGHVS and FQNEAQ.

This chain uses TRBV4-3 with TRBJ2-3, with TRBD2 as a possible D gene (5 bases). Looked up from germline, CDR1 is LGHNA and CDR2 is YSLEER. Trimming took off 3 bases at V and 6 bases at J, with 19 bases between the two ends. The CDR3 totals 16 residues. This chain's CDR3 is CASSHVGDRGMDTQYF. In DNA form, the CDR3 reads TGCGCCAGCAGCCACGTAGGAGACCGAGGGATGGATACGCAGTATTTT.

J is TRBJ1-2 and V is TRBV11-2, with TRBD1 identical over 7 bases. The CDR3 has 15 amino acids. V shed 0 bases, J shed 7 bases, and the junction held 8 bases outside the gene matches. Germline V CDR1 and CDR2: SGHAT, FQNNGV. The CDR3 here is CASSLEDRVSCGYTF. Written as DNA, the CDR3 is TGTGCCAGCAGCTTAGAAGACAGGGTGTCTTGTGGCTACACCTTC.

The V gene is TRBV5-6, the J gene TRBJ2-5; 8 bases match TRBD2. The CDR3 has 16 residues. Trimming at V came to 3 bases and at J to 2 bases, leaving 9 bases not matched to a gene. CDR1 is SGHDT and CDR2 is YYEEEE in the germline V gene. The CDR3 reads CASSSRLATEQETQYF. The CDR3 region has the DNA TGTGCCAGCAGCTCCCGACTAGCGACCGAGCAAGAGACCCAGTACTTC.

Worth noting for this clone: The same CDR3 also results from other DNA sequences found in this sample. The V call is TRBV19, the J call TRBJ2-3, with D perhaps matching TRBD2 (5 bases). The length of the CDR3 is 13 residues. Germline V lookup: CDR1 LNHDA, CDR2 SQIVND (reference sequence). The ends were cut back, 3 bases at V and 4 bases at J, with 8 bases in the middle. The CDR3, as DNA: TGTGCCAGTAGTATCCGGGGAGCAGATACGCAGTATTTT. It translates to CASSIRGADTQYF.

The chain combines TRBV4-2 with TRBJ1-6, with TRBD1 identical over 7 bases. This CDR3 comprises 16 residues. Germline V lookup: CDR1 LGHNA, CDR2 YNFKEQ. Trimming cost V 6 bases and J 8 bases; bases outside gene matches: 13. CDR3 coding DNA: TGTGCCAGCAGACTAAACCTCGACAGGGTTGATTCACCCCTCCACTTT. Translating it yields CASRLNLDRVDSPLHF.

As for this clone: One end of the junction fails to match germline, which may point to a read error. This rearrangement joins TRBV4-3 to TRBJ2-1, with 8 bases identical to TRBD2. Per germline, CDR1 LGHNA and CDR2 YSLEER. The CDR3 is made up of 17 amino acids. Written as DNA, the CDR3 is TGCGCCAGCAGCCAAGTACCTGGGACTAGAGGTTACAGTGAGCAGTTCTTC. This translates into CASSQVPGTRGYSEQFF.

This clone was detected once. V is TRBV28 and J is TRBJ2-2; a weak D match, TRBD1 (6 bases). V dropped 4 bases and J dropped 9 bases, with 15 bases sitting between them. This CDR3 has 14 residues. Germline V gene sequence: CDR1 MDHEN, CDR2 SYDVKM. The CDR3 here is CASSSNTGNRELFF. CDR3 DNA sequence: TGTGCCAGCAGTTCAAACACAGGGAACCGGGAGCTGTTTTTT. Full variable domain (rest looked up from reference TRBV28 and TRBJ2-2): DVKVTQSSRYLVKRTGEKVFLECVQDMDHENMFWYRQDPGLGLRLIYFSYDVKMKEKGDIPEGYSVSREKKERFSLILESASTNQTSMYLCASSSNTGNRELFFGEGSRLTVL.

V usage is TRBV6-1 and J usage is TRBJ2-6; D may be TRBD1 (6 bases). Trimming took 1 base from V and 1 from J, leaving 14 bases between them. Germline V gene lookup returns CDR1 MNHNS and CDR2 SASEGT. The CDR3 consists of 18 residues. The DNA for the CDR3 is TGTGCCAGCAGTGAAGGGTGGACAGTCTGGTCTGGGGCCAACGTCCTGACTTTC. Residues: CASSEGWTVWSGANVLTF.

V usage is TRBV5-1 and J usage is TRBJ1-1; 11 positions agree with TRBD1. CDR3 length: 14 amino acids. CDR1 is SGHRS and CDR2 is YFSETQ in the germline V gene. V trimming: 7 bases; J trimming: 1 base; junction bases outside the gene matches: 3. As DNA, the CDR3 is TGCGCCAGCGGGGACAGGGGGGCGAACACTGAAGCTTTCTTT. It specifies CASGDRGANTEAFF.

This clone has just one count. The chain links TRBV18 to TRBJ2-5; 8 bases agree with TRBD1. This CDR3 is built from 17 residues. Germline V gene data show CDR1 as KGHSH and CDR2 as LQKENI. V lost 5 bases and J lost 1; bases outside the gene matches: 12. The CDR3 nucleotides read TGTGCCAGCTCATCCCCGAACCGAGGGACAGGCCAAGAGACCCAGTACTTC. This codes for CASSSPNRGTGQETQYF.

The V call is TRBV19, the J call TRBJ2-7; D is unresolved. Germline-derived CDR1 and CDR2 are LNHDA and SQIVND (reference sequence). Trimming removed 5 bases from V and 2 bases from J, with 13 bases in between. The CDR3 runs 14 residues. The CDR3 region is CASSPHLAPYEQYF. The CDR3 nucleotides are TGTGCCAGTAGTCCACACCTGGCCCCCTACGAGCAGTACTTC.

The CDR3 DNA reads as TGTGCCAGCAGTGAAAAGGTTTGGGCTAGCGGGGCTCGTTCTAGCACAGATACGCAGTATTTT. Translation gives CASSEKVWASGARSSTDTQYF. V usage is TRBV2 and J usage is TRBJ2-3; the match to TRBD2 covers 9 bases. The CDR3 length is 21 residues. J gave up 0 bases and V 2 bases, and 18 bases lay outside the gene matches. Looked up from germline, CDR1 is SNHLY and CDR2 is FYNNEI.

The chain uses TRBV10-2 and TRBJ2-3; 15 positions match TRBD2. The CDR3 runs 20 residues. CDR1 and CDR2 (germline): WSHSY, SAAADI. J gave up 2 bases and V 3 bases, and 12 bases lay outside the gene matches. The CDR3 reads CASSEFRGTSGGTVTDTQYF. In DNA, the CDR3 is TGCGCCAGCAGTGAATTTCGCGGGACTAGCGGGGGGACCGTCACAGATACGCAGTATTTT.

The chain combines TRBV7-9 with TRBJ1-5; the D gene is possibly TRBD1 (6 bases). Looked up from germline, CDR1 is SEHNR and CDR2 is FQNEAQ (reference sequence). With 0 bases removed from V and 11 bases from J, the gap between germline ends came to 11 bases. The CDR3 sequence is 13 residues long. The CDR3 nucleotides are TGTGCCAGCAGCTTAGCGAAGGGGGGGGCCCAGCATTTT. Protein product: CASSLAKGGAQHF.

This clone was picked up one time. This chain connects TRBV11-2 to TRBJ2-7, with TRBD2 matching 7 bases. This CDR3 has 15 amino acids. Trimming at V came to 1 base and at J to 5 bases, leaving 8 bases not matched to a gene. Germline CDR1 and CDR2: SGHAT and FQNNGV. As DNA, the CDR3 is TGTGCCAGCAGCTTAGCTTCGGGGGGATGCCACGAGCAGTACTTC. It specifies CASSLASGGCHEQYF.

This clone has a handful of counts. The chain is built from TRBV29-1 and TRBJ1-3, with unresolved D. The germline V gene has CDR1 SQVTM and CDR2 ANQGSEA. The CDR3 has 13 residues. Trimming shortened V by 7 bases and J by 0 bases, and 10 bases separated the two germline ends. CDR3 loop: CSAGVSSGNTIYF. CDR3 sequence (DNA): TGCAGCGCGGGAGTGAGCTCTGGAAACACCATATATTTT.

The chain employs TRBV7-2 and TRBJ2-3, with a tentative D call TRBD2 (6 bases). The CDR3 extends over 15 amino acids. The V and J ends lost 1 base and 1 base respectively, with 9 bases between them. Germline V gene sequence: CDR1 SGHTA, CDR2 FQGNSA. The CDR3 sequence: CASSLGGVGTDTQYF. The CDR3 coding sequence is TGTGCCAGCAGCTTAGGCGGGGTGGGCACAGATACGCAGTATTTT.

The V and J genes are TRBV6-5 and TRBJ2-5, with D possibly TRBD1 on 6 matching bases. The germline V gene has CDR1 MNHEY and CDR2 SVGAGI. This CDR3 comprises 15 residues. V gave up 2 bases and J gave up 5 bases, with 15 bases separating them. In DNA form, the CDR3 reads TGTGCCAGCAGTTACCGGAACAGGGATTACGAGACCCAGTACTTC. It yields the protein CASSYRNRDYETQYF.

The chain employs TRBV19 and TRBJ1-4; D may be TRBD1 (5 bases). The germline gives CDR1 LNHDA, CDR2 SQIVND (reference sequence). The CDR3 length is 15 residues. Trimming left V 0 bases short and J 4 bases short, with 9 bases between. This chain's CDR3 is CASSIDWRGNEKLFF. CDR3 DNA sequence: TGTGCCAGTAGTATAGATTGGAGGGGTAATGAAAAACTGTTTTTT.

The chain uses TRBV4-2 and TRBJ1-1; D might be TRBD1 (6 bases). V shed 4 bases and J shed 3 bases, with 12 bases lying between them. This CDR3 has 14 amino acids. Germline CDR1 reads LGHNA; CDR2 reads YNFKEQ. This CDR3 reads CASSPGGWDTEAFF. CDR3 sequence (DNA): TGTGCCAGCAGCCCTGGGGGCTGGGACACTGAAGCTTTCTTT.

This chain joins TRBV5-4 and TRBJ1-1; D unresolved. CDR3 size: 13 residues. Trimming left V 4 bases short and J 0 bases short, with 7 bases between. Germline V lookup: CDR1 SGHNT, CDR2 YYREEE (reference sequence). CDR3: CASSVDLNTEAFF. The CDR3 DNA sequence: TGTGCCAGCAGCGTGGACTTGAACACTGAAGCTTTCTTT.

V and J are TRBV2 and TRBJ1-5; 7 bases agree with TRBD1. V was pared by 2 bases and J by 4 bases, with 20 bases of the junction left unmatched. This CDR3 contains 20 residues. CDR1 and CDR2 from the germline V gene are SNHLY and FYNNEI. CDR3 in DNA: TGTGCCAGCAGTGAAATCTATAGACAGAGAGACAGGGCGGGGAATCAGCCCCAGCATTTT. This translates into CASSEIYRQRDRAGNQPQHF.

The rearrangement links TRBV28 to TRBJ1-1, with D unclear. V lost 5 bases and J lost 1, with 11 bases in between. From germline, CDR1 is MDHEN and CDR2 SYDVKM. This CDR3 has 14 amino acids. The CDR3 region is CASSPPYRNTEAFF. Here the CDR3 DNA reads TGTGCCAGCAGTCCCCCTTACAGGAACACTGAAGCTTTCTTT.

The CDR3 bases are TGCAGCGTTACCAGACAGGGGGGAGGTAACACTGAAGCTTTCTTT. As protein: CSVTRQGGGNTEAFF. This chain links TRBV29-1 with TRBJ1-1; 9 bases are shared with TRBD1. CDR3 length: 15 residues. The junction had 9 bases not matched to a gene; V was cut back by 5 bases and J by 2 bases. Germline V gives CDR1 SQVTM, CDR2 ANQGSEA.

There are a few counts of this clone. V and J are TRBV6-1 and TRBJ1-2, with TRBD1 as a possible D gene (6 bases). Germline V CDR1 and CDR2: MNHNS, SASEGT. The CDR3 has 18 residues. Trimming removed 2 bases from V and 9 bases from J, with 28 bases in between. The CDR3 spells CASSENLTARGGVRSYTF. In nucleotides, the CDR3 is TGTGCCAGCAGTGAAAATTTGACAGCTAGGGGGGGGGTCAGGAGCTACACCTTC.

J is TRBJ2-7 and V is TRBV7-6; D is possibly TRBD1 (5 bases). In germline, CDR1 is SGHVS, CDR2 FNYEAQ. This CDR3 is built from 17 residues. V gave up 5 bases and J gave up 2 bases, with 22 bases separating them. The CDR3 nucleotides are TGTGCCAGCAGCCTAACTCACTCGACAGTGAGAACCTACGAGCAGTACTTC. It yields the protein CASSLTHSTVRTYEQYF.

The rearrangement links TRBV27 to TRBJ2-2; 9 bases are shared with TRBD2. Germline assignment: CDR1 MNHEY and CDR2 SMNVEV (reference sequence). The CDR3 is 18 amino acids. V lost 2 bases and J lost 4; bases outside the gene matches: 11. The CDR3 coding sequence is TGTGCCAGCAGTTTAGGTAGCGGGGGCCCTACCTCCACCGGGGAGCTGTTTTTT. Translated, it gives CASSLGSGGPTSTGELFF.

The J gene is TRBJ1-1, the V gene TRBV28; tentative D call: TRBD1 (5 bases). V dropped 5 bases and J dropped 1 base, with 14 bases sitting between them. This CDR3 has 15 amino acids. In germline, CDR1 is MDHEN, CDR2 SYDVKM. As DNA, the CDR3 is TGTGCCAGCAGTATACGCCAAACAGGGAACACTGAAGCTTTCTTT. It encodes CASSIRQTGNTEAFF.

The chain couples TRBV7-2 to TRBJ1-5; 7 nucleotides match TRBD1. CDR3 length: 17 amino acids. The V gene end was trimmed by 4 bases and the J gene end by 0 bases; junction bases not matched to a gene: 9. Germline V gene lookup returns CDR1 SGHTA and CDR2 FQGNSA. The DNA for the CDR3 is TGTGCCAGCAGCTCGGACAGGCGGCTCCCTAGCAATCAGCCCCAGCATTTT. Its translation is CASSSDRRLPSNQPQHF.